Below, 30 T cell receptor beta chains from the same sample are listed, as sequenced in a study of Graves' ophthalmopathy and Graves' hyperthyroidism. RNA served as the template for amplifying TCR beta CDR3 regions. The library came from an HTBI-primed first-round RT-PCR and a second-round multiplex PCR. Using its own MiXCR run on the multiplex PCR reads, TCRdb lists one record per CDR3 protein. The sample consists of over a million distinct CDR3 sequences, around a third of them appearing once. Sequenced sample: peripheral blood or thyroid tissue (not recorded which). These receptors came from an adult man with Graves' hyperthyroidism.

The CDR3 loop is CASRIGGRSPLHF. The DNA for the CDR3 is TGTGCCAGCAGAATCGGAGGGCGATCACCCCTCCACTTT. The chain has TRBV7-9 and TRBJ1-6; no reliable D call. The V end was cut by 6 bases, the J end by 10 bases, with 13 bases between. Germline V gene sequence: CDR1 SEHNR, CDR2 FQNEAQ (reference sequence). The CDR3 runs to 13 residues.

This clonotype occurred many times. The rearrangement uses TRBV14 and TRBJ1-6; no clear D gene. Trimming cost V 1 base and J 13 bases, with 17 bases left between them. This CDR3 is built from 15 residues. CDR1 is SGHDN and CDR2 is FVKESK in the germline V gene. The CDR3 here is CASSQAPGTASPLHF. The CDR3 DNA sequence: TGTGCCAGCAGCCAAGCCCCGGGCACCGCCAGTCCCCTCCACTTT.

This clonotype was recorded at least ten times. The chain combines TRBV7-3 with TRBJ1-1; D unclear. In germline, CDR1 is SGHTA, CDR2 FQGTGA. The CDR3 has 13 residues. Trimming stripped 5 bases from V and 7 bases from J, with 14 bases between. Here the CDR3 DNA reads TGTGCCAGCAGCCGAGGACGGACGGATGAAGCTTTCTTT. Translating gives CASSRGRTDEAFF.

This clonotype turned up a few times. The chain joins TRBV5-8 to TRBJ2-2; D remains unclear. This CDR3 is built from 13 residues. The germline gives CDR1 SGHTS, CDR2 YDEGEE. Trimming removed 3 bases at V and 6 bases at J, with 9 bases between. The CDR3 bases are TGTGCCAGCAGCTCCCTCCTGCCCGGGGAGCTGTTTTTT. It encodes CASSSLLPGELFF.

About this clonotype: The CDR3 end shows no conserved phenylalanine or tryptophan, and so a read error is likely. The DNA is omitted, as the CDR3 cannot be located on it reliably, and the CDR3 follows TCRdb's listing. The V call is TRBV20-1, the J call TRBJ2-5; no DNA check was done on the table's D call, TRBD2. The CDR3 length equals 8 residues, ends included. CDR1 is DFQATT and CDR2 is SNEGSKA in the germline V gene (reference sequence). CDR3 residues: CSARDGTS.

The table lists this clonotype with a few counts. Possible read error: a much larger clone is one base away. V usage is TRBV29-1 and J usage is TRBJ2-7, with 14 positions matching TRBD2. Germline CDR1 SQVTM, CDR2 ANQGSEA. CDR3 length: 13 residues. The CDR3 region has the DNA TGCAGCGTGACTAGCGGGGGGGCATACGGGCAGTACTTC. Protein product: CSVTSGGAYGQYF.

The V call is TRBV7-7, the J call TRBJ2-5; 8 bases fit TRBD1. The ends lost 4 bases at V and 2 bases at J; junction bases unmatched: 9. The CDR3 spans 16 residues. Germline CDR1 SSHAT, CDR2 FNYEAQ (reference sequence). The CDR3 sequence is CASSSTAGTGQETQYF. As DNA, the CDR3 is TGTGCCAGCAGCTCAACAGCCGGGACAGGACAAGAGACCCAGTACTTC.

The gene calls are TRBV19 and TRBJ2-3; TRBD2 might be the D (6 bases). The CDR3 runs 14 residues. Germline-derived CDR1 and CDR2 are LNHDA and SQIVND (reference sequence). Trimming left V 2 bases short and J 2 bases short, with 8 bases between. The CDR3 region is CASSITGDTDTQYF. CDR3 nucleotides: TGTGCCAGTAGTATAACGGGGGACACAGATACGCAGTATTTT.

Worth noting for this clonotype: A much larger clone differs by one base, so this may be a read error. The rearrangement joins TRBV20-1 to TRBJ2-5; possible D gene TRBD2, 5 bases. The CDR3 has 12 amino acids. CDR1 is DFQATT and CDR2 is SNEGSKA in the germline V gene (reference sequence). CDR3 DNA sequence: TGCAACCCTACCTCAGCGGAGGAGACCCATTACTTC. Translation: CNPTSAEETHYF.

The CDR3 sequence is CASSRTSGVGEQFF. The CDR3 coding sequence is TGTGCCAGCAGTAGGACTAGCGGGGTAGGTGAGCAGTTCTTC. J is TRBJ2-1 and V is TRBV2; TRBD2 matches 12 bases. With V trimmed by 5 bases and J by 9 bases, 5 bases remained unmatched. CDR3 length: 14 residues. From germline, CDR1 is SNHLY and CDR2 FYNNEI.

This clonotype was detected only a few times. This rearrangement joins TRBV4-2 to TRBJ2-7; TRBD2 matches at 13 bases. CDR1 and CDR2 (germline): LGHNA, YNFKEQ. Unmatched junction bases numbered 8, after V lost 4 bases and J lost 5 bases. This CDR3 region has 16 residues. Here the CDR3 DNA reads TGTGCCAGCAGCCCTAAAAAAGGGACTAGCGGGAACGAGCAGTACTTC. Its protein is CASSPKKGTSGNEQYF.

This clonotype has ten or more counts. The gene calls are TRBV6-1 and TRBJ2-7, with 8 bases aligning to TRBD2. Germline CDR1 MNHNS, CDR2 SASEGT. V lost 4 bases and J lost 7; bases outside the gene matches: 9. The CDR3 totals 14 residues. Here the CDR3 DNA reads TGTGCCAGCAGTGCGAAGGTAGCTAGCGGGGAGCAGTACTTC. As protein: CASSAKVASGEQYF.

This chain connects TRBV10-3 to TRBJ1-5, with D maybe TRBD1 (5 bases). Per the germline V gene, CDR1 is ENHRY and CDR2 is SYGVKD. Trimming took 10 bases from V and 1 from J, leaving 20 bases between them. The CDR3 sequence is 16 residues long. CDR3 amino acids: CASRVRGDLSNQPQHF. For the CDR3, the DNA is TGTGCCAGCAGGGTACGGGGAGATTTAAGCAATCAGCCCCAGCATTTT.

The chain links TRBV13 to TRBJ1-2; the match to TRBD1 covers 7 bases. Per germline, CDR1 PRHDT and CDR2 FYEKMQ (reference sequence). J gave up 10 bases and V 1 base, and 9 bases lay outside the gene matches. The length of the CDR3 is 14 residues. CDR3 amino acids: CASSLAGQGEPYTF. Written as DNA, the CDR3 is TGTGCCAGCAGCTTAGCGGGCCAGGGGGAACCCTACACCTTC.

About this clonotype itself: A read error is possible here, since a much larger clone lies one base away. The J gene is TRBJ1-2, the V gene TRBV9; D ambiguous. The germline CDR1 and CDR2 sequences are SGDLS and YYNGEE. The CDR3 extends over 12 amino acids. The chain's CDR3 is CASYPDNCGYTF. CDR3 DNA: TGTGCCAGCTATCCAGACAACTGTGGCTACACCTTC.

A single count supports this clonotype. V usage is TRBV2 and J usage is TRBJ2-7, with D possibly matching TRBD1 (5 bases). CDR1 and CDR2 (germline): SNHLY, FYNNEI. V lost 6 bases, J lost 1 base, and 16 bases lay in between. This CDR3 is 15 amino acids long. The CDR3: CASRTRRQRSYEQYF. The CDR3 DNA follows: TGTGCCAGCAGGACACGCCGACAGCGATCCTACGAGCAGTACTTC.

This rearrangement joins TRBV10-3 to TRBJ2-2; the D is unclear. Germline lookup yields CDR1 ENHRY and CDR2 SYGVKD. This CDR3 region has 11 residues. V lost 5 bases and J lost 8, with 6 bases in between. The CDR3 reads CAISYRGELFF. DNA of the CDR3: TGTGCCATCAGTTATCGAGGGGAGCTGTTTTTT.

This clonotype was counted ten times or more. V and J are TRBV7-9 and TRBJ2-5, with D hard to call. From germline, CDR1 is SEHNR and CDR2 FQNEAQ (reference sequence). The CDR3 is made up of 13 amino acids. V dropped 7 bases and J dropped 6 bases, with 15 bases sitting between them. CDR3 bases: TGTGCCAGCAAAGGTATAAGAGGAAAGACCCAGTACTTC. This translates into CASKGIRGKTQYF.

CDR3 in amino acids: CASSDSGRTQYF. In DNA, the CDR3 is TGTGCCAGCAGTGACTCGGGAAGGACCCAGTACTTC. The J gene is TRBJ2-5, the V gene TRBV2; D may be TRBD2 (5 bases). Germline CDR1 is SNHLY and CDR2 is FYNNEI. V was trimmed by 3 bases and J by 7 bases, leaving 9 bases between them. This CDR3 comprises 12 residues.

This clonotype was recorded many times. Here the CDR3 reads CASSVTALLNTEAFF. Written as DNA, the CDR3 is TGCGCCAGCAGCGTGACAGCGTTACTAAACACTGAAGCTTTCTTT. V gene TRBV5-1 combines with J gene TRBJ1-1, with D possibly matching TRBD1 (5 bases). The length of the CDR3 is 15 residues. From germline, CDR1 is SGHRS and CDR2 YFSETQ. Trimming took 4 bases from V and 2 from J, leaving 15 bases between them.

In the case of this clonotype: A read error is possible here, since a much larger clone lies one base away. This chain links TRBV20-1 with TRBJ2-7; 9 positions agree with TRBD1. From germline, CDR1 is DFQATT and CDR2 SNEGSKA (reference sequence). This CDR3 has 12 residues. J was trimmed by 3 bases and V by 6 bases; bases with no gene match: 3. CDR3 amino acids: CSARTGVYEQYF. In DNA form, the CDR3 reads TGCAGTGCCAGGACAGGGGTCTACGAGCAGTACTTC.

This clonotype was seen ten or more times. J is TRBJ1-2 and V is TRBV7-3; no clear D. Germline loops: CDR1 SGHTA, CDR2 FQGTGA. The V and J ends lost 1 base and 0 bases respectively, with 9 bases between them. This CDR3 comprises 15 residues. The CDR3: CASSLNSVSNYGYTF. The CDR3 DNA follows: TGTGCCAGCAGCTTAAATTCCGTCTCTAACTATGGCTACACCTTC.

The V call is TRBV7-3, the J call TRBJ2-5; D ambiguous. CDR1 and CDR2 (germline): SGHTA, FQGTGA. CDR3 length equals 13 residues. Between the trimmed V and J ends, which lost 0 bases and 9 bases, there was a span of 11 bases. The CDR3 protein is CASSLTPNQPQYF. The CDR3 nucleotides are TGTGCCAGCAGCTTAACTCCCAATCAGCCCCAGTACTTC.

The J gene is TRBJ2-7, the V gene TRBV7-6; D is undetermined. Trimming stripped 5 bases from V and 0 bases from J, with 20 bases between. The CDR3 length is 17 residues. Looked up from germline, CDR1 is SGHVS and CDR2 is FNYEAQ. For the CDR3, the DNA is TGTGCCAGCAGCGTTGCCGCGATGAGGTGGGGCTCCTACGAGCAGTACTTC. This codes for CASSVAAMRWGSYEQYF.

This clonotype was seen many times. The chain employs TRBV25-1 and TRBJ1-1; possibly TRBD1 for D (5 bases). The CDR3 covers 15 residues. V was shortened by 10 bases and J by 3 bases, with 21 bases between the two germline ends. CDR1 MGHDK and CDR2 SYGVNS come from the germline V gene. CDR3 amino acids: CATAPSGPGDTEAFF. DNA of the CDR3: TGTGCCACTGCACCCTCGGGGCCAGGCGACACTGAAGCTTTCTTT.

This clonotype was seen many times. This sequence joins TRBV7-2 and TRBJ2-5, with D possibly being TRBD1 (5 bases). CDR1 is SGHTA and CDR2 is FQGNSA in the germline V gene. The CDR3 contains 16 residues. V was pared by 1 base and J by 9 bases, with 21 bases between. CDR3 sequence reads: CASSLGDQGFKEPQYF. The CDR3 DNA is TGTGCCAGCAGCTTAGGAGATCAGGGCTTCAAGGAGCCCCAGTACTTC.

This clonotype was seen a few times. The CDR3 sequence is CASSPTVADRNRLGYTF. The DNA of the CDR3 is TGTGCCAGCAGCCCGACTGTAGCAGACCGTAATAGATTGGGCTACACCTTC. V is TRBV7-2 and J is TRBJ1-2; no clear D gene. This CDR3 comprises 17 residues. Trimming shortened V by 5 bases and J by 8 bases, and 27 bases separated the two germline ends. Germline lookup yields CDR1 SGHTA and CDR2 FQGNSA.

This clonotype showed up many times. The genes are TRBV7-9 and TRBJ1-6; TRBD1 aligns across 9 bases. The V segment lost 4 bases and the J segment 10 bases; nucleotides outside the gene matches: 14. The germline gives CDR1 SEHNR, CDR2 FQNEAQ (reference sequence). The CDR3 has 17 amino acids. In nucleotides, the CDR3 is TGTGCCAGCAGCTCGTCCCGGGACAGGGAACGGGCATCACCCCTCCACTTT. Encoded protein: CASSSSRDRERASPLHF.

CDR3 amino acids: CASSAGQSNYGYTF. CDR3 bases: TGTGCCAGCAGCGCCGGACAGTCTAACTATGGCTACACCTTC. This sequence joins TRBV9 and TRBJ1-2; tentatively, D is TRBD1 (6 bases). The V gene's germline CDR1 is SGDLS and CDR2 YYNGEE. The V end lost 3 bases, the J end lost 0 bases, and 9 bases lay between the germline ends. The CDR3 runs 14 residues.

The J gene is TRBJ1-4, the V gene TRBV20-1; D possibly corresponds to TRBD1 (5 bases). The CDR3 runs to 14 residues. In germline, CDR1 is DFQATT, CDR2 SNEGSKA (reference sequence). Trimming stripped 6 bases from V and 7 bases from J, with 18 bases between. The CDR3: CSAPGGFDTEKLFF. The CDR3 DNA is TGCAGTGCCCCCGGGGGTTTCGACACTGAAAAACTGTTTTTT.